This TCR beta chain was identified in a study of blood T cell repertoires in COVID-19. Study background: In each case, the material was cDNA or gDNA derived from T cells, B-cell-depleted T cells, or PBMCs.

The CDR3 consists of 14 residues. CDR1 is LNHDA, CDR2 SQIVND, per germline (reference sequence). The trim removed 5 bases at V and 9 bases at J, leaving 9 bases unmatched. In the original workflow: Estimates of nucleated cell counts were drawn from the amplification of reference gene primers. Only in-frame clones appear in the TCRdb table, and some are missing; sequencing was by immunoSEQ multiplex PCR. That table supplies the V and J calls and clone size; D and trimming were determined from the DNA. Of around 140,000 clones in the sample, about four fifths were seen once. This clone has a handful of counts.

Sequencing was carried out using peripheral blood. The TCR originated in a human donor in a cohort sampled during active COVID-19. This sequence joins TRBV19 and TRBJ1-2; TRBD1 matches 10 bases. The CDR3 DNA follows: TGTGCCAGTAGTGCAGGGACAGGGGCCGATCGCTACACCTTC. Protein sequence: CASSAGTGADRYTF.